The 31 T cell receptor beta chains listed next were all sequenced from one sample in a study of T cell responses to AZD1222 COVID-19 vaccine. Only in-frame clones appear in the TCRdb table, and some are missing; sequencing was by immunoSEQ multiplex PCR. This sample has roughly 78,000 clones, with about 84% found just once. The material was peripheral blood, obtained on day 0 of AZD1222 vaccination. The source of these receptors is an adult in good health.

J is TRBJ1-5 and V is TRBV6-1; D not certain. Trimming shortened V by 2 bases and J by 8 bases, and 16 bases separated the two germline ends. This CDR3 contains 15 residues. Germline-derived CDR1 and CDR2 are MNHNS and SASEGT. This CDR3 reads CASSETGLLGKPQHF. The CDR3 nucleotides read TGTGCCAGCAGTGAAACCGGGCTCCTGGGTAAGCCCCAGCATTTT.

CDR3 in DNA: TGTGCCAGTAGGGCCCAGGGAGGAAATGAAAAACTGTTTTTT. Translated: CASRAQGGNEKLFF. The genes are TRBV19 and TRBJ1-4; possibly TRBD1 for D (5 bases). This CDR3 region has 14 residues. Trimming left V 6 bases short and J 5 bases short, with 13 bases between. Per the germline V gene, CDR1 is LNHDA and CDR2 is SQIVND (reference sequence).

The V gene is TRBV19, the J gene TRBJ1-1; TRBD1 matches at 8 bases. V dropped 3 bases and J dropped 2; count of bases not matched to a gene: 5. This CDR3 is 15 amino acids long. Germline CDR1 is LNHDA and CDR2 is SQIVND (reference sequence). CDR3 coding DNA: TGTGCCAGTAGTATGTGGGCAGGGGGCAACACTGAAGCTTTCTTT. This sequence encodes CASSMWAGGNTEAFF.

J is TRBJ1-2 and V is TRBV6-2 or TRBV6-3, with TRBD1 identical over 7 bases. The V and J ends lost 5 bases and 2 bases, in that order; junction bases with no gene match: 8. The CDR3 consists of 15 residues. CDR1 is MNHEY and CDR2 is SVGEGT in the germline V gene. CDR3: CASSQFPGQNYGYTF. CDR3 DNA: TGTGCCAGCAGTCAATTCCCGGGACAGAACTATGGCTACACCTTC.

The CDR3: CARTWTGGPCTDTQYF. The CDR3 region has the DNA TGTGCCAGAACTTGGACGGGAGGGCCGTGCACAGATACGCAGTATTTT. The V gene is TRBV19, the J gene TRBJ2-3, with 8 nucleotides matching TRBD2. Trimming cost V 9 bases and J 1 base; bases outside gene matches: 12. The CDR3 has 16 residues. Germline V lookup: CDR1 LNHDA, CDR2 SQIVND (reference sequence).

J is TRBJ2-1 and V is TRBV2; D unresolved. This CDR3 is built from 11 residues. In germline, CDR1 is SNHLY, CDR2 FYNNEI. V was trimmed by 1 base and J by 9 bases, leaving 4 bases between them. Here the CDR3 reads CASSEGGEQFF. The DNA of the CDR3 is TGTGCCAGCAGTGAAGGAGGTGAGCAGTTCTTC.

This chain joins TRBV5-1 and TRBJ2-1, with 8 nucleotides matching TRBD1. V lost 4 bases, J lost 6 bases, and 3 bases stayed unmatched. This CDR3 has 13 amino acids. Germline lookup yields CDR1 SGHRS and CDR2 YFSETQ. CDR3 DNA: TGCGCCAGCAGCCCGGGACAGGTCAATGAGCAGTTCTTC. This encodes CASSPGQVNEQFF.

CDR3 sequence reads: CATSRAGQGTAIQYF. In DNA form, the CDR3 reads TGTGCCACCAGCAGAGCCGGACAGGGGACCGCCATTCAGTACTTC. The chain carries TRBV15 and TRBJ2-4, with 9 bases matching TRBD1. CDR3 length: 15 amino acids. Trimming at V came to 1 base and at J to 9 bases, leaving 7 bases not matched to a gene. Germline CDR1 is LNHNV and CDR2 is YYDKDF (reference sequence).

The rearrangement joins TRBV6-5 to TRBJ1-6; D remains ambiguous. V lost 10 bases and J 4 bases, leaving 11 bases between the germline ends. CDR3 length equals 13 residues. CDR1 is MNHEY, CDR2 SVGAGI, per germline. The chain's CDR3 is CATPRGYNSPLHF. CDR3 DNA: TGTGCCACCCCAAGAGGGTATAATTCACCCCTCCACTTT.

This chain links TRBV18 with TRBJ1-5; no firm D call. Germline V gene data show CDR1 as KGHSH and CDR2 as LQKENI. Trimming stripped 4 bases from V and 3 bases from J, with 10 bases between. CDR3 length: 14 amino acids. CDR3 sequence: CASSQEGNNQPQHF. As DNA, the CDR3 is TGTGCCAGCTCACAAGAAGGGAACAATCAGCCCCAGCATTTT.

This chain joins TRBV21-1 and TRBJ2-7; TRBD1, the table's D call, lacks a check against the DNA. TRBV21-1 is marked as a pseudogene. This CDR3 has 12 amino acids. CDR3 residues: CASGTGVREQYF. The CDR3 DNA reads as TGTGCCAGCGGGACAGGGGTGAGGGAGCAGTACTTC.

This clone has a single count. The chain carries TRBV27 and TRBJ2-1; no reliable D call. Per germline, CDR1 MNHEY and CDR2 SMNVEV (reference sequence). The CDR3 extends over 13 amino acids. V lost 3 bases and J lost 7, with 10 bases in between. The CDR3 nucleotides are TGTGCCAGCAGTTTGCAGTCTAGGAATGAGCAGTTCTTC. Its protein is CASSLQSRNEQFF.

The chain is built from TRBV15 and TRBJ2-1, with D perhaps TRBD1 (7 bases). This CDR3 spans 15 amino acids. The germline V gene encodes CDR1 LNHNV and CDR2 YYDKDF (reference sequence). Trimming took 0 bases from V and 6 from J, leaving 12 bases between them. The CDR3 sequence: CATSRDAGTANEQFF. The CDR3 DNA reads as TGTGCCACCAGCAGAGATGCGGGGACAGCCAATGAGCAGTTCTTC.

Regarding this clone: Additional DNA sequences in this sample encode the identical CDR3. This chain connects TRBV7-9 to TRBJ1-5; TRBD1 is a possible D gene (5 bases). The V end was cut by 3 bases, the J end by 7 bases, with 10 bases between. This CDR3 spans 13 amino acids. The germline V gene has CDR1 SEHNR and CDR2 FQNEAQ (reference sequence). The CDR3 coding sequence is TGTGCCAGCAGCTTCTCTCAGGGCCAGCCCCAGCATTTT. Protein: CASSFSQGQPQHF. Variable domain in full (rest from reference TRBV7-9 and TRBJ1-5): DTGVSQNPRHKITKRGQNVTFRCDPISEHNRLYWYRQTLGQGPEFLTYFQNEAQLEKSRLLSDRFSAERPKGSFSTLEIQRTEQGDSAMYLCASSFSQGQPQHFGDGTRLSIL.

This chain's CDR3 is CASSGTGVTNYEQYF. CDR3 nucleotides: TGTGCCAGCAGCGGGACTGGCGTCACAAACTACGAGCAGTACTTC. The rearrangement joins TRBV7-9 to TRBJ2-7, with D maybe TRBD2 (6 bases). In germline, CDR1 is SEHNR, CDR2 FQNEAQ (reference sequence). V lost 5 bases to trimming and J lost 3 bases, with 17 bases between them. The CDR3 runs to 15 residues. The full variable domain, completed using reference TRBV7-9 and TRBJ2-7, is DTGVSQNPRHKITKRGQNVTFRCDPISEHNRLYWYRQTLGQGPEFLTYFQNEAQLEKSRLLSDRFSAERPKGSFSTLEIQRTEQGDSAMYLCASSGTGVTNYEQYFGPGTRLTVT.

The CDR3 here is CASSPFAGYEQYF. As DNA, the CDR3 is TGTGCCAGCAGCCCCTTCGCGGGGTACGAGCAGTACTTC. The J gene is TRBJ2-7, the V gene TRBV3-1 (or the pseudogene TRBV3-2); TRBD2 might be the D (6 bases). Trimming cost V 4 bases and J 4 bases, with 11 bases left between them. Germline-derived CDR1 and CDR2 are LGHDT and YNNKEL (reference sequence). CDR3 length: 13 amino acids.

The V call is TRBV5-8, the J call TRBJ2-7, with 8 bases aligning to TRBD1. Germline loops: CDR1 SGHTS, CDR2 YDEGEE. This CDR3 comprises 17 residues. The trim removed 0 bases at V and 3 bases at J, leaving 11 bases unmatched. For the CDR3, the DNA is TGTGCCAGCAGCTTGGGCGGGCAGGGGGCCAGAAACTACGAGCAGTACTTC. Translating gives CASSLGGQGARNYEQYF.

The chain joins TRBV7-2 to TRBJ2-5; 8 bases match TRBD1. Trimming removed 4 bases from V and 5 bases from J; junction bases left unmatched: 12. Germline V gives CDR1 SGHTA, CDR2 FQGNSA. CDR3 size: 16 residues. CDR3 DNA: TGTGCCAGCAGCTCCGGCGGGACAGGCGGTTGGGAGACCCAGTACTTC. Its translation is CASSSGGTGGWETQYF.

The gene calls are TRBV27 and TRBJ2-1; the D gene is possibly TRBD1 (6 bases). The germline CDR1 and CDR2 sequences are MNHEY and SMNVEV (reference sequence). Trimming left V 3 bases short and J 6 bases short, with 12 bases between. The CDR3 is 14 amino acids. In DNA, the CDR3 is TGTGCCAGCAGTTTGCTGGACAGCCTCAATGAGCAGTTCTTC. It translates to CASSLLDSLNEQFF.

The V gene is TRBV19, the J gene TRBJ2-7; 12 bases are a match to TRBD2. J gave up 3 bases and V 5 bases, and 11 bases lay outside the gene matches. Germline V lookup: CDR1 LNHDA, CDR2 SQIVND (reference sequence). The CDR3 is 17 amino acids. CDR3 amino acids: CASSVRLAGVYFYEQYF. CDR3 coding DNA: TGTGCCAGTAGTGTCCGACTAGCGGGAGTATACTTCTACGAGCAGTACTTC.

The chain carries TRBV18 and TRBJ1-4; D is possibly TRBD1 (6 bases). The CDR3 totals 16 residues. V was clipped by 2 bases and J by 0 bases, with 10 bases between them. The germline CDR1 and CDR2 sequences are KGHSH and LQKENI. The CDR3 loop is CASSPSQGTTNEKLFF. The CDR3 nucleotides read TGTGCCAGCTCACCATCCCAGGGGACAACTAATGAAAAACTGTTTTTT. Combining the CDR3 with reference TRBV18 and TRBJ1-4 gives the whole variable domain NAGVMQNPRHLVRRRGQEARLRCSPMKGHSHVYWYRQLPEEGLKFMVYLQKENIIDESGMPKERFSAEFPKEGPSILRIQQVVRGDSAAYFCASSPSQGTTNEKLFFGSGTQLSVL.

This clone was found a few times. V and J are TRBV30 and TRBJ1-1; D uncertain. The CDR3 length is 10 residues. Trimming cost V 7 bases and J 3 bases, with 6 bases left between them. Looked up from germline, CDR1 is GTSNPN and CDR2 is SVGIG (reference sequence). CDR3 region: CASFYTEAFF. The CDR3 bases are TGTGCCTCGTTCTACACTGAAGCTTTCTTT.

The V and J genes are TRBV6-5 and TRBJ1-6, with TRBD1 matching 8 bases. The V and J ends lost 5 bases and 13 bases, in that order; junction bases with no gene match: 13. This CDR3 region has 15 residues. Looked up from germline, CDR1 is MNHEY and CDR2 is SVGAGI. CDR3 sequence reads: CASSPRTGIGAPLHF. For the CDR3, the DNA is TGTGCCAGCAGTCCCAGGACAGGGATAGGCGCTCCCCTCCACTTT.

The V and J genes are TRBV6-2 or TRBV6-3 and TRBJ1-1; perhaps TRBD1 as D (5 bases). The V gene's germline CDR1 is MNHEY and CDR2 SVGEGT. The CDR3 totals 14 residues. Between the trimmed V and J ends, which lost 0 bases and 0 bases, there was a span of 5 bases. CDR3 amino acids: CASSYSGVNTEAFF. Written as DNA, the CDR3 is TGTGCCAGCAGTTACTCGGGGGTGAACACTGAAGCTTTCTTT.

This chain joins TRBV5-6 and TRBJ2-1, with 12 bases fitting TRBD2. The CDR3 length is 15 residues. Germline CDR1 is SGHDT and CDR2 is YYEEEE. V lost 4 bases and J lost 5; bases outside the gene matches: 4. CDR3 loop: CASSIGLAGNNEQFF. CDR3 in DNA: TGTGCCAGCAGCATAGGACTAGCGGGGAACAATGAGCAGTTCTTC.

This sequence joins TRBV6-2 or TRBV6-3 and TRBJ2-1; D is unclear. The CDR3 is made up of 18 amino acids. V was cut by 4 bases and J by 0 bases, with 19 bases left in between. The germline V gene has CDR1 MNHEY and CDR2 SVGEGT. The CDR3 region has the DNA TGTGCCAGCAGTTGGGGTACAACAGACCCCAACTCCTACAATGAGCAGTTCTTC. It encodes CASSWGTTDPNSYNEQFF.

V and J are TRBV3-1 (or the pseudogene TRBV3-2) and TRBJ1-4, with 7 positions matching TRBD1. The CDR3 runs to 15 residues. Germline assignment: CDR1 LGHDT and CDR2 YNNKEL (reference sequence). V trimming: 3 bases; J trimming: 8 bases; junction bases outside the gene matches: 9. The CDR3 nucleotides read TGTGCCAGCAGCCAGAGGACAGGTCTAAGGGAAAAACTGTTTTTT. Encoded protein: CASSQRTGLREKLFF.

The V and J genes are TRBV6-5 and TRBJ2-7; TRBD2 matches at 10 bases. This CDR3 has 13 residues. V lost 8 bases and J lost 7; bases outside the gene matches: 8. CDR1 is MNHEY, CDR2 SVGAGI, per germline. CDR3 amino acids: CASGLAERWEQYF. The DNA of the CDR3 is TGTGCCAGCGGACTAGCGGAGCGTTGGGAGCAGTACTTC.

The genes are TRBV2 and TRBJ2-1; D gene unclear. Trimming removed 3 bases from V and 0 bases from J, with 15 bases in between. This CDR3 comprises 17 residues. Germline CDR1 and CDR2: SNHLY and FYNNEI. CDR3 residues: CASSEGPGWSSYNEQFF. CDR3 DNA: TGTGCCAGCAGTGAGGGTCCGGGCTGGAGCTCCTACAATGAGCAGTTCTTC.

This clone has a single count. V gene TRBV7-2 combines with J gene TRBJ1-5; D is unclear. The CDR3 runs 14 residues. V was cut by 5 bases and J by 0 bases, with 8 bases left in between. Germline V gives CDR1 SGHTA, CDR2 FQGNSA. DNA of the CDR3: TGTGCCAGCAGCCCCTCCAATAGCAATCAGCCCCAGCATTTT. Translating gives CASSPSNSNQPQHF.

The chain is built from TRBV10-3 and TRBJ1-4, with TRBD1 identical over 9 bases. The V gene end was trimmed by 10 bases and the J gene end by 6 bases; junction bases not matched to a gene: 15. The CDR3 has 16 amino acids. Per the germline V gene, CDR1 is ENHRY and CDR2 is SYGVKD. For the CDR3, the DNA is TGTGCCACTCAACCGGGACAGGGTTTTAAGGATGAAAAACTGTTTTTT. Its translation: CATQPGQGFKDEKLFF.